This T cell receptor (beta chain) is drawn from a study of cytomegalovirus exposure and HLA in healthy donors. General study results and limits: Within an earlier analysis, most TCR beta V segments proved productive either about 90% or about 30% of the time. Later genetic work tied a missense DCLRE1C variant to beta-chain V and J trimming.

The PCR ran on 60 Vbeta and 13 Jbeta primers. Only in-frame clones appear in the TCRdb table, and some are missing; sequencing was by immunoSEQ multiplex PCR. The sample lists over 85,000 clones, more than 75% occurring once. This clone was seen only once. Its antigen is unidentified. Trimming stripped 1 base from V and 5 bases from J, with 9 bases between. The CDR3 loop spans 14 amino acids. In germline, CDR1 is SGHDT, CDR2 YYEEEE. The chain recombines TRBV5-6 with TRBJ2-2; D uncertain. The TCR originated in a woman between 40 and 55 years old in good health and CMV-seronegative. The sequenced sample consisted of PBMCs. The CDR3 nucleotides read TGTGCCAGCAGCTTGAGGATCGGGACCGGGGAGCTGTTTTTT. It encodes CASSLRIGTGELFF. Full variable domain (rest looked up from reference TRBV5-6 and TRBJ2-2): DAGVTQSPTHLIKTRGQQVTLRCSPKSGHDTVSWYQQALGQGPQFIFQYYEEEERQRGNFPDRFSGHQFPNYSSELNVNALLLGDSALYLCASSLRIGTGELFFGEGSRLTVL.